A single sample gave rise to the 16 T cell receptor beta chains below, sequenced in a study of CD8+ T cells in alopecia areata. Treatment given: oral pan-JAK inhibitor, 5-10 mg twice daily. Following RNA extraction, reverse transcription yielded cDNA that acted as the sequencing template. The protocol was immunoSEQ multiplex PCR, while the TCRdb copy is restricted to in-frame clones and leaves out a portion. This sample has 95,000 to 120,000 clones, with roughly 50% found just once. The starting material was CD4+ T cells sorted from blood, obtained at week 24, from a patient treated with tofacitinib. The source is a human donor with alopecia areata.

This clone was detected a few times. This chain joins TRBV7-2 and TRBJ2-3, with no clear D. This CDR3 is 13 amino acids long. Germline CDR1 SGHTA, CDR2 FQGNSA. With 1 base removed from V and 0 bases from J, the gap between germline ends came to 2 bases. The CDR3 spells CASSLVSTDTQYF. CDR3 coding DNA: TGTGCCAGCAGCTTAGTAAGCACAGATACGCAGTATTTT.

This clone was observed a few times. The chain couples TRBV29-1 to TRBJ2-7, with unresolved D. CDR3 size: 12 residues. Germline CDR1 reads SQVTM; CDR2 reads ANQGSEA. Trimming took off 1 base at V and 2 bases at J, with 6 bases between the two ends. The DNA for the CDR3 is TGCAGCGTTGAAGGTGGGGCCTACGAGCAGTACTTC. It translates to CSVEGGAYEQYF.

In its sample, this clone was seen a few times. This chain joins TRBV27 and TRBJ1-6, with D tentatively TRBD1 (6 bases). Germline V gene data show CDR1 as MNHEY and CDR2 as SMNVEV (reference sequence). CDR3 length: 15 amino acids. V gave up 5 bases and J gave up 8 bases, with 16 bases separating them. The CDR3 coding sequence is TGTGCCAGCAGTCACACCGACAGGAGAGATTCACCCCTCCACTTT. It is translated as CASSHTDRRDSPLHF.

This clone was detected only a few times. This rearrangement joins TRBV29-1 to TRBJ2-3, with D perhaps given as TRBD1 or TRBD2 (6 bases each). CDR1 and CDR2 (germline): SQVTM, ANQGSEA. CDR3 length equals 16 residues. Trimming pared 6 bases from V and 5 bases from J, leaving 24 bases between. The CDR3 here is CSVDELQGFGGDTQYF. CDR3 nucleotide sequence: TGCAGCGTAGACGAATTGCAGGGGTTCGGGGGAGATACGCAGTATTTT.

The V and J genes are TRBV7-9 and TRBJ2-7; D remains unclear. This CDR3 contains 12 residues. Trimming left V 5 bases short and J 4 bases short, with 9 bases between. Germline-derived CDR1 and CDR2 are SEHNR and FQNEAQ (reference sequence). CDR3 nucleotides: TGTGCCAGCAGCGCAGCCCGGTACGAGCAGTACTTC. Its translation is CASSAARYEQYF.

The CDR3 DNA follows: TGCAGCGTTGACAGGGGGCTATACGAGCAGTACTTC. Translating it yields CSVDRGLYEQYF. This chain links TRBV29-1 with TRBJ2-7; 8 bases match TRBD1. There are 12 residues in the CDR3. Germline V lookup: CDR1 SQVTM, CDR2 ANQGSEA. Trimming removed 3 bases from V and 4 bases from J; junction bases left unmatched: 2.

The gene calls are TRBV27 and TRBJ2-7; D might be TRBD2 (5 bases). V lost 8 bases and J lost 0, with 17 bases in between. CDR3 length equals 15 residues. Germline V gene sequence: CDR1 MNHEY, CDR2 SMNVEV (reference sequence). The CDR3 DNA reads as TGTGCCAGCGGCGGAGGTACACGACTCTCCTACGAGCAGTACTTC. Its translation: CASGGGTRLSYEQYF.

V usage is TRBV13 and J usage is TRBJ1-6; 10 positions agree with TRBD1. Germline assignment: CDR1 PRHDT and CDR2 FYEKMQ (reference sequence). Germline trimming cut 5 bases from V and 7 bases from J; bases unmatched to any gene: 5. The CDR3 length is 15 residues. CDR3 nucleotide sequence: TGTGCCAGCAGCCACAGGACAGGGGGAAATTCACCCCTCCACTTT. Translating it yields CASSHRTGGNSPLHF.

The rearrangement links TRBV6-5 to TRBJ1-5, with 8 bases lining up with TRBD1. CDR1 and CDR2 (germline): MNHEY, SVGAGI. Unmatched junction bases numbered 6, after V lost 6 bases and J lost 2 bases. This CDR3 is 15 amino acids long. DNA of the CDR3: TGTGCCAGCAGGTCTGGGGGACAGGGCAATCAGCCCCAGCATTTT. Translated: CASRSGGQGNQPQHF.

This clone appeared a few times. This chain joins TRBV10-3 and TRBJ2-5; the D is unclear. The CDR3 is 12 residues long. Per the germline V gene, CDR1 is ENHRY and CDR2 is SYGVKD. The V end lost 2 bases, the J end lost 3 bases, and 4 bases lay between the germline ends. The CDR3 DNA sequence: TGTGCCATCAGTGAGATCGAAGAGACCCAGTACTTC. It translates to CAISEIEETQYF.

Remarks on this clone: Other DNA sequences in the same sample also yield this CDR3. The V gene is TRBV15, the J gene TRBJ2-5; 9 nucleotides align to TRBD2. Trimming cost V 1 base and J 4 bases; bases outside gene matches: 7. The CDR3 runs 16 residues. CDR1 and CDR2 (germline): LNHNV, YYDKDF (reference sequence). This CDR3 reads CATSRGTAGGRETQYF. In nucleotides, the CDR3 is TGTGCCACCAGCAGAGGGACAGCGGGGGGAAGAGAGACCCAGTACTTC.

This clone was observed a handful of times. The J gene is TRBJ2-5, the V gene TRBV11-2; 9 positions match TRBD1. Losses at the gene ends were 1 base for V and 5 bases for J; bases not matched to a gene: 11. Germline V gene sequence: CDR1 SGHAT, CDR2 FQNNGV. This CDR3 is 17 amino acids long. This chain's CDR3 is CASSLVNGGTGMETQYF. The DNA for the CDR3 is TGTGCCAGCAGCTTAGTTAACGGAGGGACAGGGATGGAGACCCAGTACTTC.

The CDR3 sequence is CSVVAGYEQYF. In DNA, the CDR3 is TGCAGCGTTGTAGCTGGCTACGAGCAGTACTTC. The rearrangement uses TRBV29-1 and TRBJ2-7; D ambiguous. The CDR3 extends over 11 amino acids. Trimming stripped 4 bases from V and 3 bases from J, with 7 bases between. CDR1 is SQVTM, CDR2 ANQGSEA, per germline.

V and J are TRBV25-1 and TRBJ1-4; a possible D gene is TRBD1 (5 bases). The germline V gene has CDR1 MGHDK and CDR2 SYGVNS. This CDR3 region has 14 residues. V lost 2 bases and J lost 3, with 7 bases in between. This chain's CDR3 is CASSEMGPNEKLFF. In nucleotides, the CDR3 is TGTGCCAGCAGTGAAATGGGACCTAATGAAAAACTGTTTTTT. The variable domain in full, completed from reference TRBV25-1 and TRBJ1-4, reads EADIYQTPRYLVIGTGKKITLECSQTMGHDKMYWYQQDPGMELHLIHYSYGVNSTEKGDLSSESTVSRIRTEHFPLTLESARPSHTSQYLCASSEMGPNEKLFFGSGTQLSVL.

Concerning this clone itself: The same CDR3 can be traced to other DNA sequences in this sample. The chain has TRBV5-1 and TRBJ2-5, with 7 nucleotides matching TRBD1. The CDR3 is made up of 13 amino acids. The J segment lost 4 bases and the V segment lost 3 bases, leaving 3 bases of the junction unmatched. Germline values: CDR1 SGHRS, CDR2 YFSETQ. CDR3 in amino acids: CASSSTGRETQYF. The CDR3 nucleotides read TGCGCCAGCAGCTCGACAGGGAGAGAGACCCAGTACTTC. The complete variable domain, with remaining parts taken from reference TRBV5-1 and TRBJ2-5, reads KAGVTQTPRYLIKTRGQQVTLSCSPISGHRSVSWYQQTPGQGLQFLFEYFSETQRNKGNFPGRFSGRQFSNSRSEMNVSTLELGDSALYLCASSSTGRETQYFGPGTRLLVL.

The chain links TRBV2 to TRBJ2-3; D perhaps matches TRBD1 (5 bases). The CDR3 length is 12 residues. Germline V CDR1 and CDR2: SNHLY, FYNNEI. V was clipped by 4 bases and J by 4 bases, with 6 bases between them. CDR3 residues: CASSAGPDTQYF. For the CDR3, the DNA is TGTGCCAGCAGTGCAGGGCCAGATACGCAGTATTTT.